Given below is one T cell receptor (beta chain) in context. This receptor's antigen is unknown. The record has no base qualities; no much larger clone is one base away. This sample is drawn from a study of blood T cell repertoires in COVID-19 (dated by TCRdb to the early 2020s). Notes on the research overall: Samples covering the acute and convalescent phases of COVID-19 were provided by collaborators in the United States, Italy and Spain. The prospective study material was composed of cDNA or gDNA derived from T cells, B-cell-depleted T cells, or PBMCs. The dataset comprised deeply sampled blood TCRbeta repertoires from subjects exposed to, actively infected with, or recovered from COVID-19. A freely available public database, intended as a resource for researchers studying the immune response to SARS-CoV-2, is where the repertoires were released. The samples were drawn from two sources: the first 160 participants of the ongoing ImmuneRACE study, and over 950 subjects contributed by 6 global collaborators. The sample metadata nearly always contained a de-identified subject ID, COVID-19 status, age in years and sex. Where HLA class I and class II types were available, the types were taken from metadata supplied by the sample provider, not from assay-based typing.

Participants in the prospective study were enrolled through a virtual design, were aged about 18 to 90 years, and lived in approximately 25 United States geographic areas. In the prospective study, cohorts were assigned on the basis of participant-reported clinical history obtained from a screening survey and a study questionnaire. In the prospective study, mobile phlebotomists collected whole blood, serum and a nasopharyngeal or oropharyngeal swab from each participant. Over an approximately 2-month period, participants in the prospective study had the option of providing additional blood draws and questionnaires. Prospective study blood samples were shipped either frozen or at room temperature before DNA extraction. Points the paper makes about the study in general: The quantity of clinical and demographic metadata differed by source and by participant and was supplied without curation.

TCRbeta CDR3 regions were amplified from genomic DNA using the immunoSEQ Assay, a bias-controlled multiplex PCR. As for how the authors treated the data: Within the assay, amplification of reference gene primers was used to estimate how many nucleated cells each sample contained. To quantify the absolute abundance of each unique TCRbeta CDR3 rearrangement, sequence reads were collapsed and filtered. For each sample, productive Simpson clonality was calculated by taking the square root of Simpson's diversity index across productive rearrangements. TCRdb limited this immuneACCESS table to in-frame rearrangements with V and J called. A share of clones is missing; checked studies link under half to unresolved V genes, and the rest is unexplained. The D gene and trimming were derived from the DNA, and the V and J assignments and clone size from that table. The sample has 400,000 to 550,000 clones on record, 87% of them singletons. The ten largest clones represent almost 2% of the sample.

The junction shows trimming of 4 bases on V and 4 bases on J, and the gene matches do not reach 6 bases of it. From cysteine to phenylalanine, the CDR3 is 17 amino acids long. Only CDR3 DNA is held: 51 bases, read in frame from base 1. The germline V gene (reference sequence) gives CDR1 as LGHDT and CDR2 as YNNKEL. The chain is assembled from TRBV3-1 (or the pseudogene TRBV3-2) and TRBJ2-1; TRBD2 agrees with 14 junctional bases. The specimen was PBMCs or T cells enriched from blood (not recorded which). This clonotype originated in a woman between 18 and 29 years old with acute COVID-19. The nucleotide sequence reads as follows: TGTGCCAGCAGCCTTCTCGGACTAGCGGGGGGATACAATGAGCAGTTCTTC. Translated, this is CASSLLGLAGGYNEQFF.